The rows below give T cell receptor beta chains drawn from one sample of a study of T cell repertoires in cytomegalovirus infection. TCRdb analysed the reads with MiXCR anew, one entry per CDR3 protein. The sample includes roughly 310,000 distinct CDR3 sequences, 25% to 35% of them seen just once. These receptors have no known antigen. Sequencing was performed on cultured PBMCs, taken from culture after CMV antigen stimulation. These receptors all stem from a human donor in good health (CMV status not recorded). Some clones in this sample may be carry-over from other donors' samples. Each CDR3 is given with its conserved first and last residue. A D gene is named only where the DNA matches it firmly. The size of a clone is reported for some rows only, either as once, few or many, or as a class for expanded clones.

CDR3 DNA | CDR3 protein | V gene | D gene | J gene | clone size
TGCAGTTCCGTGACTAGTAAATATGAGCAGTTCTTC | CSSVTSKYEQFF | TRBV20-1 | - | TRBJ2-1 | -
TGTGCCACGACAGAGAACACCGGGGAGCTGTTTTTT | CATTENTGELFF | TRBV28 | - | TRBJ2-2 | -
TGTGCCAGTAGTATGGGGGAGGTCACTGAAGCTTTCTTT | CASSMGEVTEAFF | TRBV19 | - | TRBJ1-1 | -
TGCGCCAGCAGAATACAGGATGACGAGCAGTACTTC | CASRIQDDEQYF | TRBV10-2 | - | TRBJ2-7 | -
TGTGCCAGCAGCCCCAGGGGTCAGAATCAGCCCCAGCATTTT | CASSPRGQNQPQHF | TRBV7-2 | - | TRBJ1-5 | few
TGCAGCGCCGGACGGGAAAAAAACATTCAGTACTTC | CSAGREKNIQYF | TRBV29-1 | - | TRBJ2-4 | -
TGTGCCAGCCATAATGGCGGTGACCTGAACACTGAAGCTTTCTTT | CASHNGGDLNTEAFF | TRBV6-2/TRBV6-3 | - | TRBJ1-1 | -
TGTGCCAGCAGGCGACAGGGATTGGGCTATGAGCAGTACTTC | CASRRQGLGYEQYF | TRBV27 | TRBD1 | TRBJ2-7 | -
TGTGCCAGCAGCCTTAGGTCGAACACCGGGGAGCTGTTTTTT | CASSLRSNTGELFF | TRBV7-9 | - | TRBJ2-2 | -
TGCAGTGCTAGAGATCCGGCAGGGCGACCGAACACTGAAGCTTTCTTT | CSARDPAGRPNTEAFF | TRBV20-1 | - | TRBJ1-1 | few
TGTGCCAGCAGTTACTCGCCTAGCGTTTCGGAGCAGTACTTC | CASSYSPSVSEQYF | TRBV6-6 | - | TRBJ2-7 | -
TGTGCCAGCAGCCCGGGACTAGCGGTTTACAATGAGCAGTTCTTC | CASSPGLAVYNEQFF | TRBV9 | TRBD2 | TRBJ2-1 | -
TGTGCCAGCAGCTACCGACTGCCGCGGGAGGGCCGGACGGAGCTGTTTTTT | CASSYRLPREGRTELFF | TRBV7-9 | TRBD2 | TRBJ2-2 | few
TGTGCCAGCAGCCCGGGGGGGCCCGCAGGGCCCCAGCATTTT | CASSPGGPAGPQHF | TRBV7-9 | - | TRBJ1-5 | -
TGTGCCAGTAGTATCGGTCCGAAGGAAGCTTTCTTT | CASSIGPKEAFF | TRBV19 | - | TRBJ1-1 | -
TGTGCCAGTAGTCCTCCGGGGCAGGCAACTAATGAAAAACTGTTTTTT | CASSPPGQATNEKLFF | TRBV19 | - | TRBJ1-4 | -
TGTGCCAGCAGCTCCGGGACAGGGGACATCGAGCAGTACTTC | CASSSGTGDIEQYF | TRBV5-5 | TRBD1 | TRBJ2-7 | -
TGTGCCACCAGTAGGTCAGTACTAGCGGGGACAAGATCGAACACCGGGGAGCTGTTTTTT | CATSRSVLAGTRSNTGELFF | TRBV24-1 | TRBD2 | TRBJ2-2 | few
TGTGCCAGCAGCCCCTCATTCAGGGGGAGGGGTCAGCCCCAGCATTTT | CASSPSFRGRGQPQHF | TRBV7-6 | TRBD1 | TRBJ1-5 | few
TGTGCCAGCAGCTTAAAACGCCGAGCGGGGGGAGGAAATGAGCAGTTCTTC | CASSLKRRAGGGNEQFF | TRBV7-6 | TRBD2 | TRBJ2-1 | -
TGTGCCAGCAGCCCGGGACAGGGGTACCAAGAGACCCAGTACTTC | CASSPGQGYQETQYF | TRBV7-3 | TRBD1 | TRBJ2-5 | few
TGTGCCAGTAGGTTTGGCGGAACTCAAGAGACCCAGTACTTC | CASRFGGTQETQYF | TRBV5-4 | - | TRBJ2-5 | -
TGTGCCATCAGTGAGACGAACACTGAAGCTTTCTTT | CAISETNTEAFF | TRBV10-3 | - | TRBJ1-1 | few
TGTGCCAGCAGCTCAGGGGGCCCCAGAGGTGAGCAGTTCTTC | CASSSGGPRGEQFF | TRBV7-2 | TRBD1 | TRBJ2-1 | few
TGTGCCACCAGCAGAGGGGGGACAGAAGAGACCCAGTACTTC | CATSRGGTEETQYF | TRBV15 | TRBD1 | TRBJ2-5 | few
TGTGCCAGCAGTTACGGGGACAGCGACTACGAGCAGTACTTC | CASSYGDSDYEQYF | TRBV6-6 | TRBD1 | TRBJ2-7 | few
TGTGCCAGCAGGATTACAGTCGACCCTGAAGCTTTCTTT | CASRITVDPEAFF | TRBV6-1 | - | TRBJ1-1 | -
TGTGCCAGCAGTGATAGGCAGGGTAACACTGAAGCTTTCTTT | CASSDRQGNTEAFF | TRBV28 | - | TRBJ1-1 | -
TGTGCCAGCAGTAGTAGACAGGAGGCAAGGCATTTT | CASSSRQEARHF | TRBV28 | - | TRBJ1-5 | -
TGTGCCAGCAGCTTGGAATACGGTAACCTCCACTTT | CASSLEYGNLHF | TRBV5-4 | - | TRBJ1-6 | -